What follows are 15 T cell receptor beta chains derived from one specimen sequenced in a study of T cells expressing NK-cell markers. From its re-call of the 5' RACE reads, TCRdb lists each CDR3 protein once, without DNA. The sample data list approximately 110,000 distinct CDR3 sequences. The sample consisted of blood T cells: a sorted CD56 or NKG2C T cell subset, CD4+ or CD8+ T cells, or bulk PBMC T cells (not recorded which). All receptors derive from a woman between 18 and 70 years old in good health.

The rearrangement joins TRBV4-3 to TRBJ2-7; as DNA is missing, the TRBD1 call by TCRdb cannot be tested. Germline V gene lookup returns CDR1 LGHNA and CDR2 YSLEER. CDR3 length: 15 residues. The CDR3 is CASSQDETGAYEQYF.

J is TRBJ1-4 and V is TRBV6-5; TCRdb selects TRBD1, and the lack of DNA leaves this call unchecked. The CDR3 covers 14 residues. In germline, CDR1 is MNHEY, CDR2 SVGAGI. This CDR3 reads CASSYASGGEKLFF.

This chain uses TRBV15 with TRBJ2-1. Germline CDR1 LNHNV, CDR2 YYDKDF (reference sequence). CDR3 size: 12 residues. CDR3 loop: CATCLPTGEQFF.

The V call is TRBV25-1, the J call TRBJ1-3. The germline V gene has CDR1 MGHDK and CDR2 SYGVNS. The CDR3 is 13 residues long. CDR3 in amino acids: CASRGPPGNTIYF.

The chain combines TRBV6-5 with TRBJ2-3. Germline V gives CDR1 MNHEY, CDR2 SVGAGI. The CDR3 totals 16 residues. Here the CDR3 reads CASSYSRGQSTDTQYF.

The chain has TRBV7-9 and TRBJ1-4; TCRdb reports TRBD1, a call that lacks DNA to check it against. The CDR3 extends over 16 amino acids. CDR1 SEHNR and CDR2 FQNEAQ come from the germline V gene (reference sequence). The CDR3 loop is CASSPGSAGTNEKLFF. The full variable domain, rest sourced from reference TRBV7-9 and TRBJ1-4, is DTGVSQNPRHKITKRGQNVTFRCDPISEHNRLYWYRQTLGQGPEFLTYFQNEAQLEKSRLLSDRFSAERPKGSFSTLEIQRTEQGDSAMYLCASSPGSAGTNEKLFFGSGTQLSVL.

V and J are TRBV20-1 and TRBJ2-2; the TCRdb D gene call, TRBD1, has no DNA to confirm it. This CDR3 has 16 amino acids. The germline CDR1 and CDR2 sequences are DFQATT and SNEGSKA (reference sequence). The CDR3 spells CSARFSLRGETGELFF.

This chain links TRBV28 with TRBJ2-3; as DNA is missing, the TRBD2 call by TCRdb cannot be tested. The CDR3 extends over 14 amino acids. Germline loops: CDR1 MDHEN, CDR2 SYDVKM. This CDR3 reads CASSPLAITDTQYF.

CDR3 in amino acids: CASSDRHRANYGYTF. This chain uses TRBV12-3 or TRBV12-4 with TRBJ1-2. CDR3 length equals 15 residues.

The CDR3 loop reads CSAPRVGSGHFCSYEQYF. The chain combines TRBV20-1 with TRBJ2-7; TCRdb reports TRBD2, a call that lacks DNA to check it against. CDR3 length: 18 amino acids. CDR1 and CDR2 (germline): DFQATT, SNEGSKA (reference sequence).

The chain combines TRBV12-3 or TRBV12-4 with TRBJ1-2; TCRdb returns TRBD1, unconfirmable since there is no DNA. The CDR3 has 14 amino acids. CDR3: CASSRTGLVVGYTF.

This chain links TRBV12-3 or TRBV12-4 with TRBJ2-7; TCRdb gives TRBD2 as the D gene, but with no DNA this cannot be confirmed. There are 12 residues in the CDR3. This CDR3 is CASSLRAGEQYF.

V usage is TRBV6-5 and J usage is TRBJ2-1. CDR3 length equals 15 residues. Germline assignment: CDR1 MNHEY and CDR2 SVGAGI. CDR3 loop: CASSYSDNWGNEQFF.

This rearrangement joins TRBV14 to TRBJ1-1; TCRdb's D call of TRBD1 is untestable without DNA. The CDR3 is made up of 14 amino acids. Looked up from germline, CDR1 is SGHDN and CDR2 is FVKESK. CDR3: CASSQFRGLTEAFF.

The chain joins TRBV27 to TRBJ2-5; there is no DNA to check the TCRdb D call of TRBD1. The CDR3 spans 14 residues. From germline, CDR1 is MNHEY and CDR2 SMNVEV (reference sequence). CDR3 sequence reads: CASSLSSGWETQYF.